The 21 T cell receptor beta chains given below trace back to one sample, sequenced in a study of CD8 T cells in Susac syndrome. It was with random hexamers that roughly 0.45 to 1 ug RNA was reverse transcribed. MiXCR, applied by TCRdb to the immunoSEQ multiplex PCR reads, yields one record per CDR3 protein. The sample lists about 210,000 distinct CDR3 sequences, 95% seen once, with roughly 0.1% in the top ten. The sample taken for sequencing was CD4+ T cells from PBMCs. These receptors all come from a human donor in good health.

V and J are TRBV15 and TRBJ2-1; TRBD2 is a possible D gene (6 bases). Trimming left V 1 base short and J 0 bases short, with 13 bases between. Germline lookup yields CDR1 LNHNV and CDR2 YYDKDF (reference sequence). The CDR3 loop spans 17 amino acids. CDR3 region: CATSRGEVISSYNEQFF. The CDR3 DNA reads as TGTGCCACCAGCAGAGGGGAGGTGATCAGCTCCTACAATGAGCAGTTCTTC.

The CDR3 sequence is CASSLGRKNTEAFF. The CDR3 DNA reads TGTGCCAGCAGTTTGGGGAGGAAGAACACTGAAGCTTTCTTT. The rearrangement joins TRBV28 to TRBJ1-1; D not resolved. Trimming stripped 3 bases from V and 1 base from J, with 9 bases between. This CDR3 is 14 amino acids long. Germline-derived CDR1 and CDR2 are MDHEN and SYDVKM.

This chain joins TRBV5-6 and TRBJ2-5; tentative D call: TRBD1 (6 bases). This CDR3 is built from 15 residues. With 2 bases removed from V and 2 bases from J, the gap between germline ends came to 13 bases. Germline CDR1 and CDR2: SGHDT and YYEEEE. The CDR3 DNA reads as TGTGCCAGCAGCTTATACAGCGGACAGCAAGAGACCCAGTACTTC. Its protein is CASSLYSGQQETQYF.

This chain joins TRBV4-1 and TRBJ2-5; tentatively, D is TRBD1 (6 bases). CDR3 length: 16 residues. Germline assignment: CDR1 MGHRA and CDR2 YSYEKL. Trimming took off 3 bases at V and 2 bases at J, with 16 bases between the two ends. The DNA of the CDR3 is TGCGCCAGCAGCCAGCCGACCTTGGGACAACAAGAGACCCAGTACTTC. Translated, it gives CASSQPTLGQQETQYF.

In its sample, this clonotype was seen a few times. The gene calls are TRBV30 and TRBJ1-5; the D is unclear. V lost 0 bases, J lost 1 base, and 4 bases lay in between. The germline V gene has CDR1 GTSNPN and CDR2 SVGIG (reference sequence). This CDR3 contains 13 residues. The CDR3 bases are TGTGCCTGGAGTGTTAACAGCAATCAGCCCCAGCATTTT. Translated: CAWSVNSNQPQHF.

DNA of the CDR3: TGTGCCAGCAGTTGGGACTTCACAGATACGCAGTATTTT. Protein sequence: CASSWDFTDTQYF. The V call is TRBV12-3 or TRBV12-4, the J call TRBJ2-3; tentative D call: TRBD2 (6 bases). The CDR3 has 13 amino acids. V was trimmed by 4 bases and J by 2 bases, leaving 7 bases between them.

This clonotype was recorded only once. The rearrangement joins TRBV3-1 to TRBJ1-1; no definite D call. V lost 3 bases and J 10 bases, leaving 9 bases between the germline ends. This CDR3 has 11 amino acids. Germline V lookup: CDR1 LGHDT, CDR2 YNNKEL (reference sequence). CDR3 amino acids: CASSHSRGAFF. The CDR3 coding sequence is TGTGCCAGCAGCCATTCTCGGGGAGCTTTCTTT. Complete variable domain (other parts from reference TRBV3-1 and TRBJ1-1): DTAVSQTPKYLVTQMGNDKSIKCEQNLGHDTMYWYKQDSKKFLKIMFSYNNKELIINETVPNRFSPKSPDKAHLNLHINSLELGDSAVYFCASSHSRGAFFGQGTRLTVV.

This chain connects TRBV12-3 or TRBV12-4 to TRBJ1-6, with D unclear. The CDR3 totals 11 residues. Trimming took 7 bases from V and 7 from J, leaving 5 bases between them. The CDR3 sequence is CASTLNSPLHF. CDR3 sequence (DNA): TGTGCCAGCACCTTGAATTCACCCCTCCACTTT.

V gene TRBV19 combines with J gene TRBJ2-4; 12 bases line up with TRBD2. The CDR3 is made up of 16 amino acids. Trimming took 5 bases from V and 5 from J; bases not matched to a gene: 7. Looked up from germline, CDR1 is LNHDA and CDR2 is SQIVND (reference sequence). This CDR3 reads CASSLAGGPLENIQYF. In nucleotides, the CDR3 is TGTGCCAGTAGTCTAGCGGGGGGGCCTTTAGAAAACATTCAGTACTTC.

This clonotype was counted a single time. The CDR3 protein is CSAPRGGGKGYGYTF. Here the CDR3 DNA reads TGCAGTGCCCCTCGGGGTGGGGGCAAGGGCTATGGCTACACCTTC. This chain joins TRBV20-1 and TRBJ1-2; D may be TRBD1 (6 bases). Trimming took 6 bases from V and 4 from J, leaving 21 bases between them. CDR1 and CDR2 (germline): DFQATT, SNEGSKA (reference sequence). This CDR3 is built from 15 residues.

In this sample, this clonotype turned up once. The chain uses TRBV20-1 and TRBJ2-5; 10 bases match TRBD2. CDR1 and CDR2 from the germline V gene are DFQATT and SNEGSKA (reference sequence). There are 13 residues in the CDR3. The V segment lost 6 bases and the J segment 5 bases; nucleotides outside the gene matches: 6. The CDR3 DNA follows: TGCAGTGCCCCAGAAGCGGGGGGGGAGACCCAGTACTTC. Its protein product is CSAPEAGGETQYF.

This chain joins TRBV5-1 and TRBJ2-7, with a tentative D call TRBD1 (5 bases). With 0 bases removed from V and 8 bases from J, the gap between germline ends came to 12 bases. Germline loops: CDR1 SGHRS, CDR2 YFSETQ. The CDR3 extends over 13 amino acids. The CDR3 DNA reads as TGCGCCAGCAGCTTGGCCGGGCAGGGCCAGCAGTACGTC. It codes for CASSLAGQGQQYV.

V is TRBV6-2 or TRBV6-3 and J is TRBJ2-3, with no clear D. Germline V gene data show CDR1 as MNHEY and CDR2 as SVGEGT. The CDR3 loop spans 11 amino acids. V was cut by 3 bases and J by 10 bases, with 8 bases left in between. The CDR3 nucleotides read TGTGCCAGCAGTTATCTTGGAGCGCAGTATTTT. It encodes CASSYLGAQYF.

V and J are TRBV6-1 and TRBJ2-4, with D possibly being TRBD2 (5 bases). V was clipped by 1 base and J by 6 bases, with 7 bases between them. Per the germline V gene, CDR1 is MNHNS and CDR2 is SASEGT. This CDR3 has 13 amino acids. CDR3 nucleotide sequence: TGTGCCAGCAGTGAAGGGACTTTAAACATTCAGTACTTC. Translation gives CASSEGTLNIQYF.

The chain couples TRBV3-1 to TRBJ2-2, with 7 bases aligning to TRBD2. CDR1 and CDR2 from the germline V gene are LGHDT and YNNKEL (reference sequence). This CDR3 is 16 amino acids long. V shed 1 base and J 5 bases; nucleotides not matched to a gene: 7. The CDR3 region has the DNA TGTGCCAGCAGCCAAGGAGGCGGGAGCAGGACCGGGGAGCTGTTTTTT. Encoded protein: CASSQGGGSRTGELFF.

This clonotype has a single count. The chain carries TRBV29-1 and TRBJ1-1; TRBD1 is a possible D gene (5 bases). The CDR3 has 10 residues. Germline CDR1 is SQVTM and CDR2 is ANQGSEA. This chain's CDR3 is CGSGQGMAFF. The CDR3 DNA is TGCGGCTCGGGGCAGGGTATGGCTTTCTTT. Filled out from reference TRBV29-1 and TRBJ1-1, the complete variable domain reads SAVISQKPSRDICQRGTSLTIQCQVDSQVTMMFWYRQQPGQSLTLIATANQGSEATYESGFVIDKFPISRPNLTFSTLTVSNMSPEDSSIYLCGSGQGMAFFGQGTRLTVV.

CDR3: CSVALGFQETQYF. The CDR3 nucleotides read TGCAGCGTTGCCCTGGGGTTTCAAGAGACCCAGTACTTC. The genes are TRBV29-1 and TRBJ2-5; D is unresolved. CDR1 SQVTM and CDR2 ANQGSEA come from the germline V gene. This CDR3 comprises 13 residues. Trimming took off 4 bases at V and 2 bases at J, with 11 bases between the two ends.

The chain couples TRBV20-1 to TRBJ1-5; 8 bases are shared with TRBD1. Germline CDR1 is DFQATT and CDR2 is SNEGSKA (reference sequence). This CDR3 comprises 15 residues. Trimming cost V 0 bases and J 5 bases; bases outside gene matches: 6. CDR3 coding DNA: TGCAGTGCTAGAGATCTGGACAGGGTGGATCAGCCCCAGCATTTT. Protein: CSARDLDRVDQPQHF.

This chain joins TRBV2 and TRBJ1-2; D unresolved. V was clipped by 2 bases and J by 2 bases, with 3 bases between them. This CDR3 contains 12 residues. The germline gives CDR1 SNHLY, CDR2 FYNNEI. The CDR3 region is CASSEQNYGYTF. Written as DNA, the CDR3 is TGTGCCAGCAGTGAACAGAACTATGGCTACACCTTC.

The chain combines TRBV7-2 with TRBJ2-5, with D maybe TRBD1 (6 bases). The CDR3 runs 13 residues. With 7 bases removed from V and 4 bases from J, the gap between germline ends came to 13 bases. Germline lookup yields CDR1 SGHTA and CDR2 FQGNSA. The CDR3 region is CASTHRVTETQYF. The CDR3, as DNA: TGTGCCAGCACCCACAGGGTTACAGAGACCCAGTACTTC.

This chain links TRBV6-6 with TRBJ1-5; D is perhaps TRBD1 (6 bases). This CDR3 region has 15 residues. Germline loops: CDR1 MNHNY, CDR2 SVGAGI (reference sequence). Trimming removed 5 bases from V and 4 bases from J, with 15 bases in between. This CDR3 reads CASSPGEEDNQPQHF. The CDR3, as DNA: TGTGCCAGCAGTCCAGGGGAGGAAGATAATCAGCCCCAGCATTTT.